Sequencing of this T cell receptor beta chain was carried out in a study of T-cell reconstitution after alpha-beta-depleted transplantation in children. This clonotype was recorded a few times. Per the germline V gene, CDR1 is KGHSH and CDR2 is LQKENI. Deletions cut 1 base from V and 3 bases from J, with 9 bases between. This CDR3 is 14 amino acids long. Unique molecular identifiers were built into the TCRbeta library. A single record per CDR3 protein comes from TCRdb applying MiXCR to the PCR reads. The sample has hundreds of thousands of distinct CDR3 sequences, more than 9% seen once. The chain links TRBV18 to TRBJ2-5; TRBD1 is a possible D gene (5 bases). The clonotype comes from a child younger than 10 with inherited bone marrow failure, due to receive a stem cell transplant. This specimen consisted of PBMCs, obtained before TCRalphabeta/CD19-depleted stem cell transplant. In nucleotides, the CDR3 is TGTGCCAGCTCACCACTTCCGGACAAAGAGACCCAGTACTTC. Translated: CASSPLPDKETQYF. Full variable domain (remainder filled in from reference TRBV18 and TRBJ2-5): NAGVMQNPRHLVRRRGQEARLRCSPMKGHSHVYWYRQLPEEGLKFMVYLQKENIIDESGMPKERFSAEFPKEGPSILRIQQVVRGDSAAYFCASSPLPDKETQYFGPGTRLLVL.